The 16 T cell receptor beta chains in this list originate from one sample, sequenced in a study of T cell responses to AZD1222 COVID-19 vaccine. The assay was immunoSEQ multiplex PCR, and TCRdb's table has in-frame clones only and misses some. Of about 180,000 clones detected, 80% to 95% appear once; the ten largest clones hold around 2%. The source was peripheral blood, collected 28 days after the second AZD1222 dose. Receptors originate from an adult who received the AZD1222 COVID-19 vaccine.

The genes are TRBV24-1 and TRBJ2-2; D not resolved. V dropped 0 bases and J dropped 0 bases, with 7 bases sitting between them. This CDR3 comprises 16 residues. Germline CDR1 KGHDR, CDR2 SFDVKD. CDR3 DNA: TGTGCCACCAGTGATTTGGGCCCAACGAACACCGGGGAGCTGTTTTTT. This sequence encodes CATSDLGPTNTGELFF.

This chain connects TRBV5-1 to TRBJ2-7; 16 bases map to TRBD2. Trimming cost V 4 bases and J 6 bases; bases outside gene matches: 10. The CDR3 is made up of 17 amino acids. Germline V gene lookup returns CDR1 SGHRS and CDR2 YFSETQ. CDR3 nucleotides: TGCGCCAGCAGCGAGGGACTAGCGGGAGGGATTACGAGCGAGCAGTACTTC. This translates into CASSEGLAGGITSEQYF.

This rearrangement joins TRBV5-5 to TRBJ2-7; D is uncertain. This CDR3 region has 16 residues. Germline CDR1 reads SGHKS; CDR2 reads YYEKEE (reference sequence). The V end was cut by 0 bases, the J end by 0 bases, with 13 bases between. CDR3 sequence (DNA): TGTGCCAGCAGCTTGGAAATGGGTGGAAGCTCCTACGAGCAGTACTTC. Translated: CASSLEMGGSSYEQYF.

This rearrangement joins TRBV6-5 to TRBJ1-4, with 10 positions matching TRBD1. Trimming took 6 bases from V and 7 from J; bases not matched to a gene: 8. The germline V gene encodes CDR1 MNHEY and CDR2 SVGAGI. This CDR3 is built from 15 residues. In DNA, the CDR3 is TGTGCCAGCAGGGGAACGGGACAGGGGAGTGAAAAACTGTTTTTT. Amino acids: CASRGTGQGSEKLFF.

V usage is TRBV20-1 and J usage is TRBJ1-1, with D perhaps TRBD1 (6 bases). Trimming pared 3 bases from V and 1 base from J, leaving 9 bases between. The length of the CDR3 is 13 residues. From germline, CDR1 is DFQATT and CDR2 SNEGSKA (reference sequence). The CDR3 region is CSASYRANTEAFF. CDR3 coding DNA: TGCAGTGCTAGTTACAGGGCGAACACTGAAGCTTTCTTT.

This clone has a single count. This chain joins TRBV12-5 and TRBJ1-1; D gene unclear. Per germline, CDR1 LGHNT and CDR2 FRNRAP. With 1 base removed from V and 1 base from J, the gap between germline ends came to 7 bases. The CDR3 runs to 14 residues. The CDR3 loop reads CASGLETRNTEAFF. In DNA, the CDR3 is TGTGCTAGTGGTTTGGAAACAAGGAACACTGAAGCTTTCTTT.

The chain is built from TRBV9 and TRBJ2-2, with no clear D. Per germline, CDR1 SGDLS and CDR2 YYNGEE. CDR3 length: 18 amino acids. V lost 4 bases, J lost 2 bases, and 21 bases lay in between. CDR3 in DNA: TGTGCCAGCAGCACACATAACAGTGCGGCACGTAACACCGGGGAGCTGTTTTTT. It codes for CASSTHNSAARNTGELFF.

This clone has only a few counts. The CDR3 region is CASSEGSGAGGYTF. The CDR3 DNA reads TGTGCCAGCAGTGAAGGTTCAGGGGCTGGCGGCTACACCTTC. This sequence joins TRBV2 and TRBJ1-2; possible D gene TRBD1, 6 bases. CDR3 length: 14 residues. Germline V gives CDR1 SNHLY, CDR2 FYNNEI. V was pared by 1 base and J by 8 bases, with 14 bases between.

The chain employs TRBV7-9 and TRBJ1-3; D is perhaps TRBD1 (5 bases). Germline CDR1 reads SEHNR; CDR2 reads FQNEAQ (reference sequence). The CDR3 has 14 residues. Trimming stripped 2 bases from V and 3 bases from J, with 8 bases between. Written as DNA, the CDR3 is TGTGCCAGCAGCTTATCGACAGTTGGAAACACCATATATTTT. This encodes CASSLSTVGNTIYF.

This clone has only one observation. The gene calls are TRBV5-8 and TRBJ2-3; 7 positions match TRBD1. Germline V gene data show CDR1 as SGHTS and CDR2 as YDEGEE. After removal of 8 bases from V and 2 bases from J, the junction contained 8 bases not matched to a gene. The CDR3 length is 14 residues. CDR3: CARRSTGNTDTQYF. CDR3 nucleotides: TGTGCCAGGCGGTCGACAGGGAACACAGATACGCAGTATTTT.

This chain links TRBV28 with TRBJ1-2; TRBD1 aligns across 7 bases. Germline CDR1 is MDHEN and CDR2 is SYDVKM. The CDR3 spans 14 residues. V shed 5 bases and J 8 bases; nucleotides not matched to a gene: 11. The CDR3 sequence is CASSARGGGWGYTF. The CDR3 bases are TGTGCCAGCAGTGCCCGAGGAGGGGGCTGGGGCTACACCTTC.

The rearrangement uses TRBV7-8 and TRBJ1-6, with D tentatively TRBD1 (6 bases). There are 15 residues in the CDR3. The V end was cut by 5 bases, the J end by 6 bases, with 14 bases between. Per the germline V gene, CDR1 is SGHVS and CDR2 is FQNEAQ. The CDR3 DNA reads TGTGCCAGCAGCCCCGCAGGGGCGGTTAATTCACCCCTCCACTTT. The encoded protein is CASSPAGAVNSPLHF.

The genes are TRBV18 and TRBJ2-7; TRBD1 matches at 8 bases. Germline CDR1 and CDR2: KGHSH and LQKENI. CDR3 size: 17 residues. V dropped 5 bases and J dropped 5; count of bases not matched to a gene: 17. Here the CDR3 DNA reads TGTGCCAGCTCAACCTCTTCGACCCTACAGGGGGACCACGAGCAGTACTTC. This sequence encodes CASSTSSTLQGDHEQYF. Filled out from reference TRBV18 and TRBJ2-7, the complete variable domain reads NAGVMQNPRHLVRRRGQEARLRCSPMKGHSHVYWYRQLPEEGLKFMVYLQKENIIDESGMPKERFSAEFPKEGPSILRIQQVVRGDSAAYFCASSTSSTLQGDHEQYFGPGTRLTVT.

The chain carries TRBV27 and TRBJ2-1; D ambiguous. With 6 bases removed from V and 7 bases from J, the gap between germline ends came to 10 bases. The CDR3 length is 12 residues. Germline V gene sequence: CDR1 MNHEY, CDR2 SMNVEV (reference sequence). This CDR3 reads CASSQDWNEQFF. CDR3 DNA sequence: TGTGCCAGCAGCCAAGATTGGAATGAGCAGTTCTTC.

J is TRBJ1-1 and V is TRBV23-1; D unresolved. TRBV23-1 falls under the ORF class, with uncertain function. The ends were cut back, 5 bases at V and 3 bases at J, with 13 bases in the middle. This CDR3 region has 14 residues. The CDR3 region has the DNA TGCGCCAGCAGTTCGGACGGCTACCACACTGAAGCTTTCTTT. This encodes CASSSDGYHTEAFF.

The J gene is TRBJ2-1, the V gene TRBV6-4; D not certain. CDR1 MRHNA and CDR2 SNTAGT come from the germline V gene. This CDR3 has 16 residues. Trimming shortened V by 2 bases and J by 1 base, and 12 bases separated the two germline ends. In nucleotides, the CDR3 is TGTGCCAGCAGTGACCGGACGACTTGGTCCTACAATGAGCAGTTCTTC. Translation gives CASSDRTTWSYNEQFF.